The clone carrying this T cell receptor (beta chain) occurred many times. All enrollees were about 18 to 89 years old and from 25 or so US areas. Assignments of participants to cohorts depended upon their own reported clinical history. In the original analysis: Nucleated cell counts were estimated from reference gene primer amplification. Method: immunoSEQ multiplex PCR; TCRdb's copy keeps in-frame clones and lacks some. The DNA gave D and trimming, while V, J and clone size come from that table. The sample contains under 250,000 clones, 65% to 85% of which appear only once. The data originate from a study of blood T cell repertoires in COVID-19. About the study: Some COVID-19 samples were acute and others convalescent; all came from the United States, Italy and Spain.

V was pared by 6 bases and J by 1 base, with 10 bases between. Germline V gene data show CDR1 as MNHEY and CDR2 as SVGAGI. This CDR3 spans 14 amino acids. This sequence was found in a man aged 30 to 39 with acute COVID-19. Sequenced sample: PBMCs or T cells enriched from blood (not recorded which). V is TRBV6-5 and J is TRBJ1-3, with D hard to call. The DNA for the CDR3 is TGTGCCAGCAGAAACGGAGGTTCTGGAAACACCATATATTTT. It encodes CASRNGGSGNTIYF.